These T cell receptor beta chains were read from a single sample in a study of tumor-infiltrating lymphocytes in oesophageal squamous cell carcinoma. TCRdb independently ran MiXCR on the PCR reads; one entry per CDR3 protein. The sample consists of 16,000 or so distinct CDR3 sequences, less than 55% of them appearing once. What was sequenced was blood. These receptors all come from a female donor with esophageal squamous cell carcinoma. Both conserved end residues are part of each CDR3. A D gene is named only where the DNA matches it firmly. The size entry is marked missing in some rows and otherwise reads once, few, many or a size class.

j_gene,abundance,d_gene,v_gene,CDR3nt,CDR3aa
TRBJ2-2,.,TRBD2,TRBV20-1,TGCAGTGCTAAAGCGGGAGTCGGGACCGGGGAGCTGTTTTTT,CSAKAGVGTGELFF
TRBJ2-1,.,.,TRBV6-5,TGTGCCAGCAGTTACTCGATCGGGCAGGGACGGTTCTTC,CASSYSIGQGRFF
TRBJ2-3,once,.,TRBV7-4,TGTGCCAGCAGCCCGACAGATACGCAGTATTTT,CASSPTDTQYF
TRBJ2-1,many,.,TRBV6-2/TRBV6-3,TGTGCCAGCAGTTACACCGCGGGGTTGCAGTTCTTC,CASSYTAGLQFF
TRBJ2-5,medium-sized,.,TRBV6-1,TGTGCCAGCAGTGAATGGGGGCCCGGGACACCGCAAGAGACCCAGTACTTC,CASSEWGPGTPQETQYF
TRBJ2-7,.,TRBD1,TRBV6-6,TGTGCCAGCAGTTACTCCGGGACAGACTACGAGCAGTACTTC,CASSYSGTDYEQYF
TRBJ2-3,few,.,TRBV27,TGTGCCAGCAGTCCGGGACGAATGAGGTCAGGTACGCAGTATTTT,CASSPGRMRSGTQYF
TRBJ1-2,medium-sized,TRBD1,TRBV7-2,TGTGCCAGCAGCGCCTCGTCAGGGGGAGGAAACTATGGCTACACCTTC,CASSASSGGGNYGYTF
TRBJ2-7,.,TRBD1,TRBV12-5,TGTGCTAGTGGTTTGACCCGGGACAGGGGCCACGAGCAGTACTTC,CASGLTRDRGHEQYF
TRBJ2-7,.,TRBD2,TRBV7-3,TGTGCCAGCAGCTTAGGATCTAGCGGGGGACACAATGAGCAGTACTTC,CASSLGSSGGHNEQYF
TRBJ1-1,medium-sized,.,TRBV6-1,TGTGCCAGCATAAAGAACACTGAAGCTTTCTTT,CASIKNTEAFF
TRBJ1-2,once,.,TRBV28,TGTGCCAGCGGAAGGGGGGGGTCCAACTATGGCTACACCTTC,CASGRGGSNYGYTF
TRBJ2-5,once,.,TRBV7-6,TGTGCCAGCAGCTTAGATCGGGGATCGGAGACCCAGTACTTC,CASSLDRGSETQYF
TRBJ2-3,.,TRBD1,TRBV7-2,TGTGCCAGCAGCAGGGACCACGGGACAGGGTTGTATACGCAGTATTTT,CASSRDHGTGLYTQYF
TRBJ1-5,many,TRBD1,TRBV28,TGTGCCAGCAGTCCCGGGACAGGGGTCCAGCCCCAGCATTTT,CASSPGTGVQPQHF
TRBJ1-5,many,.,TRBV6-1,TGTGCCAGCAGTATGGGGGGGGGGACAATTGTTGGTCAGCCCCAGCATTTT,CASSMGGGTIVGQPQHF
TRBJ2-1,many,.,TRBV19,TGTGCCACTAGAGGGCCAGCGGCAAGCTACAATGAGCAGTTCTTC,CATRGPAASYNEQFF
TRBJ2-6,few,.,TRBV7-2,TGTGCCAGCAGCCTCCAAGCGGGGGCCAACGTCCTGACTTTC,CASSLQAGANVLTF